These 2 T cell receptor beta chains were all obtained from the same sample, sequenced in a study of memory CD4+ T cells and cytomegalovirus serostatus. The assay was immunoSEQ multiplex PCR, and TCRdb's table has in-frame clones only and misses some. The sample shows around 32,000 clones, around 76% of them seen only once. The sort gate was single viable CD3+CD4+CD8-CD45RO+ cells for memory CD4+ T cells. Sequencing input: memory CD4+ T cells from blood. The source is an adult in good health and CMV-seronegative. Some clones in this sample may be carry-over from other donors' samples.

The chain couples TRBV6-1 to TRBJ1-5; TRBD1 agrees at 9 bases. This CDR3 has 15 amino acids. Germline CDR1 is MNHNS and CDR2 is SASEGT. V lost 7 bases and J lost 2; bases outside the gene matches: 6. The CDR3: CASMRQGDGNQPQHF. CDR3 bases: TGTGCCAGCATGAGACAGGGGGATGGCAATCAGCCCCAGCATTTT.

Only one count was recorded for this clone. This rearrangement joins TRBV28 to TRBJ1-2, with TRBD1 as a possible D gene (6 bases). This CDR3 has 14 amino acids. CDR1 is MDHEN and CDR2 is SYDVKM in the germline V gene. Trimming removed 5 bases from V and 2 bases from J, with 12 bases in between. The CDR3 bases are TGTGCCAGCAGTGACAGGAGAGGGAACTATGGCTACACCTTC. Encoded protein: CASSDRRGNYGYTF.